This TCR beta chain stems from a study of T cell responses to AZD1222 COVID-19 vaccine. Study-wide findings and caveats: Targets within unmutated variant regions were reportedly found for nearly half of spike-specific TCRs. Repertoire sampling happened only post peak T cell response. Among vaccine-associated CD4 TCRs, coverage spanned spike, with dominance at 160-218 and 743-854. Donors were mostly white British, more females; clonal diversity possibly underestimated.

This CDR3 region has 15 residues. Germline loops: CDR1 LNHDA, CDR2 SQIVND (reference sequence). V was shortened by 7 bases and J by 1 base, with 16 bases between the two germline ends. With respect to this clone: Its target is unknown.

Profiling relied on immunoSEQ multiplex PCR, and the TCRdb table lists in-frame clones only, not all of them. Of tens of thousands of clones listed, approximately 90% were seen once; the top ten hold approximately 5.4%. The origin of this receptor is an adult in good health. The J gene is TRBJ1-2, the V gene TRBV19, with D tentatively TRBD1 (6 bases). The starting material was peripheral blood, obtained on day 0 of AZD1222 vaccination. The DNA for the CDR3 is TGTGCCAGTACCTTGGACAGCCTTAATAACTATGGCTACACCTTC. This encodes CASTLDSLNNYGYTF.